Each of the 27 T cell receptor beta chains below was sequenced from the same sample in a study of T cells in Graves' hyperthyroidism and ophthalmopathy. TCR beta CDR3 regions were amplified from RNA. First-round RT-PCR of the TCR CDR3 relied on the HTBI primer set. Each CDR3 protein gets one entry after TCRdb re-called the multiplex PCR reads with MiXCR. The repertoire holds under 300,000 distinct CDR3 sequences, 25% to 30% seen once, with about 25% in the top ten. Sample: blood. These receptors were obtained from a man between 35 and 55 years old with Graves' hyperthyroidism that later progressed to Graves' ophthalmopathy.

This clonotype was seen many times. The chain employs TRBV10-3 and TRBJ2-7; a weak D match, TRBD1 (6 bases). Germline CDR1 ENHRY, CDR2 SYGVKD. Trimming left V 0 bases short and J 5 bases short, with 14 bases between. There are 15 residues in the CDR3. The CDR3 nucleotides are TGTGCCATCAGTGAGTCGAAGTATGAGGGGGACGAGCAGTACTTC. Translated, it gives CAISESKYEGDEQYF.

This clonotype was counted ten times or more. The CDR3 nucleotides are TGTGCCAGCAGTTCACCGGGCGGTGAAGCTTTCTTT. It codes for CASSSPGGEAFF. The rearrangement joins TRBV12-3 or TRBV12-4 to TRBJ1-1, with D unresolved. Trimming took 4 bases from V and 7 from J, leaving 10 bases between them. The CDR3 has 12 residues.

V usage is TRBV29-1 and J usage is TRBJ2-7; D remains unclear. This CDR3 region has 11 residues. Trimming shortened V by 6 bases and J by 3 bases, and 9 bases separated the two germline ends. The V gene's germline CDR1 is SQVTM and CDR2 ANQGSEA. The CDR3 nucleotides are TGCAGCGTCCGACTGGACTACGAGCAGTACTTC. Residues: CSVRLDYEQYF.

This clonotype came up many times. The J gene is TRBJ2-6, the V gene TRBV6-2 or TRBV6-3; D is uncertain. V shed 7 bases and J shed 0 bases, with 16 bases lying between them. CDR3 length: 17 residues. Looked up from germline, CDR1 is MNHEY and CDR2 is SVGEGT. DNA for the CDR3: TGTGCCAGCACCTCGTACATGGGCAACTCTGGGGCCAACGTCCTGACTTTC. Translating gives CASTSYMGNSGANVLTF.

The sample holds many counts of this clonotype. The chain recombines TRBV4-1 with TRBJ1-1; the match to TRBD1 covers 10 bases. CDR3 length: 16 amino acids. The junction had 9 bases not matched to a gene; V was cut back by 1 base and J by 7 bases. The germline V gene has CDR1 MGHRA and CDR2 YSYEKL. CDR3 loop: CASSQAHTTGGNEAFF. CDR3 DNA sequence: TGCGCCAGCAGCCAAGCTCATACGACAGGGGGCAATGAAGCTTTCTTT.

This chain connects TRBV19 to TRBJ2-2; maybe TRBD1 (6 bases). The V end was cut by 9 bases, the J end by 1 base, with 15 bases between. This CDR3 has 15 residues. Germline values: CDR1 LNHDA, CDR2 SQIVND (reference sequence). The CDR3 sequence is CASFLQGENTGELFF. In DNA, the CDR3 is TGTGCCAGCTTCCTACAGGGCGAGAACACCGGGGAGCTGTTTTTT. Using reference TRBV19 and TRBJ2-2 for the parts outside the CDR3, the full variable domain is DGGITQSPKYLFRKEGQNVTLSCEQNLNHDAMYWYRQDPGQGLRLIYYSQIVNDFQKGDIAEGYSVSREKKESFPLTVTSAQKNPTAFYLCASFLQGENTGELFFGEGSRLTVL.

The chain links TRBV12-3 or TRBV12-4 to TRBJ1-3, with TRBD1 as a possible D gene (6 bases). V shed 6 bases and J shed 0 bases, with 9 bases lying between them. CDR3 length equals 14 residues. The CDR3 loop is CASSQGHSGNTIYF. The CDR3 nucleotides read TGTGCCAGCAGCCAGGGGCACTCTGGAAACACCATATATTTT.

The chain carries TRBV6-1 and TRBJ1-1; no reliable D call. Germline V gene data show CDR1 as MNHNS and CDR2 as SASEGT. Trimming removed 8 bases at V and 0 bases at J, with 13 bases between. The CDR3 covers 14 residues. CDR3 loop: CASRVANLNTEAFF. The CDR3 nucleotides read TGTGCCAGCCGGGTGGCGAACTTGAACACTGAAGCTTTCTTT.

This clonotype was seen ten or more times. V and J are TRBV20-1 and TRBJ2-2, with 11 nucleotides matching TRBD2. Trimming took 4 bases from V and 7 from J; bases not matched to a gene: 11. Germline values: CDR1 DFQATT, CDR2 SNEGSKA (reference sequence). The CDR3 runs 16 residues. CDR3 in amino acids: CSANPATSGADGELFF. Written as DNA, the CDR3 is TGCAGTGCTAATCCAGCGACTAGCGGGGCAGACGGGGAGCTGTTTTTT.

Only a few counts were recorded for this clonotype. The chain has TRBV11-2 and TRBJ2-5, with a possible D match to TRBD2 (5 bases). The CDR3 runs 12 residues. The V end was cut by 3 bases, the J end by 3 bases, with 5 bases between. Germline V lookup: CDR1 SGHAT, CDR2 FQNNGV. The CDR3 loop is CASSFGEETQYF. Here the CDR3 DNA reads TGTGCCAGCAGCTTCGGGGAAGAGACCCAGTACTTC.

V and J are TRBV12-3 or TRBV12-4 and TRBJ2-5; 8 nucleotides match TRBD1. CDR3 length equals 15 residues. Trimming removed 5 bases from V and 7 bases from J; junction bases left unmatched: 12. The CDR3 DNA follows: TGTGCCAGCAGTGACCTCAAGGACAGGGTTGGGACCCAGTACTTC. This gives the protein CASSDLKDRVGTQYF.

This clonotype was counted between two and nine times. CDR3 nucleotide sequence: TGTGCCAGCAGCTTTGGCGCGGGAGGGGTATCCTACGAGCAGTACTTC. Its translation: CASSFGAGGVSYEQYF. V usage is TRBV5-5 and J usage is TRBJ2-7; 9 nucleotides agree with TRBD2. CDR1 is SGHKS, CDR2 YYEKEE, per germline (reference sequence). This CDR3 is built from 16 residues. The V gene end was trimmed by 2 bases and the J gene end by 1 base; junction bases not matched to a gene: 7.

The rearrangement uses TRBV28 and TRBJ2-5; the D gene could be TRBD1 or TRBD2 (6 bases each). Germline V gene sequence: CDR1 MDHEN, CDR2 SYDVKM. V was clipped by 5 bases and J by 4 bases, with 17 bases between them. The CDR3 is 15 amino acids. This CDR3 is CASSTAWGAGETQYF. The CDR3 nucleotides are TGTGCCAGCAGTACTGCTTGGGGGGCAGGAGAGACCCAGTACTTC.

V and J are TRBV28 and TRBJ2-7; TRBD2 matches at 10 bases. J gave up 2 bases and V 10 bases, and 14 bases lay outside the gene matches. The CDR3 has 16 amino acids. Germline CDR1 MDHEN, CDR2 SYDVKM. As DNA, the CDR3 is TGTGCCACCAACAGACTAGCGGGTGGGGGAACCTACGAGCAGTACTTC. Amino acid sequence: CATNRLAGGGTYEQYF.

This clonotype was observed at least ten times. A read error is possible here, since a much larger clone lies one base away. The rearrangement uses TRBV11-2 and TRBJ2-5; 7 positions match TRBD1. The CDR3 covers 14 residues. The germline CDR1 and CDR2 sequences are SGHAT and FQNNGV. V was pared by 7 bases and J by 4 bases, with 9 bases of the junction left unmatched. The CDR3 bases are TGTGCCAGCAACCCGACGACAGGGTTAGAGACCCAGTACTTC. Protein product: CASNPTTGLETQYF. Combining the CDR3 with reference TRBV11-2 and TRBJ2-5 gives the whole variable domain EAGVAQSPRYKIIEKRQSVAFWCNPISGHATLYWYQQILGQGPKLLIQFQNNGVVDDSQLPKDRFSAERLKGVDSTLKIQPAKLEDSAVYLCASNPTTGLETQYFGPGTRLLVL.

This CDR3 is CASSYSSGNFGNTIYF. DNA for the CDR3: TGTGCCAGCAGTTACTCATCAGGGAACTTCGGAAACACCATATATTTT. The J gene is TRBJ1-3, the V gene TRBV6-2 or TRBV6-3; possible D gene TRBD1, 5 bases. The CDR3 is 16 amino acids. The V end lost 0 bases, the J end lost 4 bases, and 13 bases lay between the germline ends. Germline V gene lookup returns CDR1 MNHEY and CDR2 SVGEGT.

The chain has TRBV5-1 and TRBJ2-7, with 7 bases lining up with TRBD2. Unmatched junction bases numbered 13, after V lost 4 bases and J lost 0 bases. Germline values: CDR1 SGHRS, CDR2 YFSETQ. The CDR3 consists of 17 residues. CDR3: CASSLRGASGNSYEQYF. The CDR3 nucleotides are TGCGCCAGCAGCCTCCGAGGGGCTAGCGGAAACTCCTACGAGCAGTACTTC.

This clonotype was seen many times. The chain couples TRBV25-1 to TRBJ2-7, with 7 nucleotides matching TRBD1. V trimming: 3 bases; J trimming: 4 bases; junction bases outside the gene matches: 9. The length of the CDR3 is 15 residues. The V gene's germline CDR1 is MGHDK and CDR2 SYGVNS. The CDR3, as DNA: TGTGCCAGCAGTGACATCGGGACAGCCAGATACGAGCAGTACTTC. Residues: CASSDIGTARYEQYF.

This clonotype has at least ten counts. The gene calls are TRBV18 and TRBJ1-1; D may be TRBD1 (5 bases). The germline V gene has CDR1 KGHSH and CDR2 LQKENI. The V end was cut by 6 bases, the J end by 1 base, with 18 bases between. This CDR3 contains 16 residues. CDR3 amino acids: CASSRQTGTANTEAFF. The DNA for the CDR3 is TGTGCCAGCTCTCGCCAAACCGGGACGGCGAACACTGAAGCTTTCTTT.

This clonotype came up many times. The V and J genes are TRBV12-3 or TRBV12-4 and TRBJ2-2, with TRBD2 as a possible D gene (5 bases). V shed 3 bases and J shed 6 bases, with 5 bases lying between them. This CDR3 comprises 12 residues. The CDR3 spells CASSLRAGELFF. The CDR3 DNA is TGTGCCAGCAGTTTGAGGGCCGGGGAGCTGTTTTTT.

This clonotype came up many times. The chain has TRBV28 and TRBJ2-4; TRBD2 aligns across 14 bases. The J segment lost 2 bases and the V segment lost 5 bases, leaving 8 bases of the junction unmatched. This CDR3 contains 18 residues. Germline CDR1 is MDHEN and CDR2 is SYDVKM. The CDR3 region is CASSLGLAGESTKNIQYF. CDR3 in DNA: TGTGCCAGCAGTCTGGGACTAGCGGGAGAGAGTACCAAAAACATTCAGTACTTC.

Worth noting for this clonotype: The germline gene is not matched at one end of the junction; a read error may be the cause. The chain combines TRBV28 with TRBJ1-2; D might be TRBD1 (6 bases). The CDR3 spans 13 residues. Germline CDR1 MDHEN, CDR2 SYDVKM. This chain's CDR3 is CASSILGTPVFAF. The CDR3 bases are TGTGCCAGCAGTATCCTCGGGACACCCGTTTTCGCCTTC.

This clonotype showed up many times. The CDR3 here is CAITRVGANVLTF. The CDR3 coding sequence is TGTGCCATAACGCGGGTTGGGGCCAACGTCCTGACTTTC. The chain uses TRBV13 and TRBJ2-6, with a weak D call TRBD2 (5 bases). Looked up from germline, CDR1 is PRHDT and CDR2 is FYEKMQ (reference sequence). The CDR3 loop spans 13 amino acids. Trimming cost V 10 bases and J 3 bases, with 10 bases left between them.

This clonotype was seen repeatedly, ten times or more. The J gene is TRBJ2-7, the V gene TRBV20-1, with 8 bases aligning to TRBD1. Germline values: CDR1 DFQATT, CDR2 SNEGSKA (reference sequence). With V trimmed by 0 bases and J by 3 bases, 1 base remained unmatched. The CDR3 loop spans 13 amino acids. CDR3 residues: CSARDGQGYEQYF. As DNA, the CDR3 is TGCAGTGCTAGAGATGGACAGGGCTACGAGCAGTACTTC.

The rearrangement uses TRBV11-2 and TRBJ2-7, with D possibly being TRBD2 (6 bases). CDR3 length: 18 residues. CDR1 is SGHAT and CDR2 is FQNNGV in the germline V gene. The germline V and J ends were trimmed by 4 bases and 0 bases, with 22 bases remaining between them. The CDR3 protein is CASSSRIPLATVSYEQYF. The CDR3 coding sequence is TGTGCCAGCAGCTCGCGAATACCCCTAGCGACTGTCTCCTACGAGCAGTACTTC.

The sample holds many counts of this clonotype. The genes are TRBV12-3 or TRBV12-4 and TRBJ2-3, with 9 bases lining up with TRBD1. There are 15 residues in the CDR3. Unmatched junction bases numbered 8, after V lost 5 bases and J lost 5 bases. The CDR3 region has the DNA TGTGCCAGCAGTGCGCGGACAGGGGCGGGAGATACGCAGTATTTT. Its protein product is CASSARTGAGDTQYF.

This clonotype came up many times. V is TRBV6-1 and J is TRBJ1-6, with D maybe TRBD1 (6 bases). The CDR3 consists of 16 residues. Deletions cut 4 bases from V and 5 bases from J, with 15 bases between. Per the germline V gene, CDR1 is MNHNS and CDR2 is SASEGT. The DNA of the CDR3 is TGTGCCAGCAGTGTGGCCGGGACATCGGATAATTCACCCCTCCACTTT. Translating it yields CASSVAGTSDNSPLHF.